This T cell receptor (beta chain) was sequenced during a study of blood T cells in healthy people across ages. Study-wide findings and caveats: Per-million-T-cell TCR beta diversity fell roughly linearly with age. CMV infection status of these donors was not known. The authors considered diversity estimates from one million T cells to be underestimates.

With regard to this clonotype: Its antigen is not identified.

The germline CDR1 and CDR2 sequences are MNHNY and SVGAGI (reference sequence). CDR3 length equals 15 residues. Trimming left V 6 bases short and J 4 bases short, with 18 bases between. Combining a sample-barcoded 5' primer with a J-beta primer mix, a second PCR ran for about 7 to 11 cycles. TCRdb re-analysed the 5' RACE reads in MiXCR, keeping a single row per CDR3 protein. This sample has some 1.4 million distinct CDR3 sequences, with roughly 40% found just once. The sequence came from a woman aged 18-29 years in good health. Material for sequencing was blood. The rearrangement links TRBV6-6 to TRBJ1-2; unclear D gene. The CDR3 DNA follows: TGTGCCAGCAGCCCTACGCCTGAAGGGCGCTATGGCTACACCTTC. This gives the protein CASSPTPEGRYGYTF.